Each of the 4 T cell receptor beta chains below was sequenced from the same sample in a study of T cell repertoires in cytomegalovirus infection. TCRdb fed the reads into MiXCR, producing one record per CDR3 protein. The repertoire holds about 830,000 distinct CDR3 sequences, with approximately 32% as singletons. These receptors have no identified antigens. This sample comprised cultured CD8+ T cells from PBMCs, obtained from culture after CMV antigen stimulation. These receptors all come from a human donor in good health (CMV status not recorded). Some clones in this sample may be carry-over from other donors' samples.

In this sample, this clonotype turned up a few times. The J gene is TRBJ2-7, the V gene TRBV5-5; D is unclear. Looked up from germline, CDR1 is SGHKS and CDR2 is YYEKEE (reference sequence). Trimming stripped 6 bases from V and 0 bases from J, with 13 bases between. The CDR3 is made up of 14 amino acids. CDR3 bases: TGTGCCAGCATTCTCACGGCTAGCTCCTACGAGCAGTACTTC. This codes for CASILTASSYEQYF.

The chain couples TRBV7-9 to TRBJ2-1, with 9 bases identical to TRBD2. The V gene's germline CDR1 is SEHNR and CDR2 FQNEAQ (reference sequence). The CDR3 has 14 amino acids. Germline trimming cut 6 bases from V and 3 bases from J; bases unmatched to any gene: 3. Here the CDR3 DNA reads TGTGCCAGCAGGATTAGCGGGGGCTACAATGAGCAGTTCTTC. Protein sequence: CASRISGGYNEQFF.

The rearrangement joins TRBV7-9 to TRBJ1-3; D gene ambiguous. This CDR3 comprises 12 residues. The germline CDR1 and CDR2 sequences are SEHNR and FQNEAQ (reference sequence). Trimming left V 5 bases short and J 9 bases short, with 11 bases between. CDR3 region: CASSLQRSTIYF. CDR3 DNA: TGTGCCAGCAGCCTACAAAGGAGCACCATATATTTT. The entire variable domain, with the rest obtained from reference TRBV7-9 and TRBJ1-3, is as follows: DTGVSQNPRHKITKRGQNVTFRCDPISEHNRLYWYRQTLGQGPEFLTYFQNEAQLEKSRLLSDRFSAERPKGSFSTLEIQRTEQGDSAMYLCASSLQRSTIYFGEGSWLTVV.

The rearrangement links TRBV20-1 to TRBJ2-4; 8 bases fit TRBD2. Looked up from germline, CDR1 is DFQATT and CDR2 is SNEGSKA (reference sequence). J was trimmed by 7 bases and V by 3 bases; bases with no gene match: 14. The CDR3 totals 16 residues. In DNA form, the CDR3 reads TGCAGTGCTAGTGGGGTAGCGGGATGGGGTGTGAACATTCAGTACTTC. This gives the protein CSASGVAGWGVNIQYF.